This T cell receptor (beta chain) was identified in a study of T cell responses to AZD1222 COVID-19 vaccine. Germline CDR1 SGHNT, CDR2 YYREEE (reference sequence). The junction had 4 bases not matched to a gene; V was cut back by 0 bases and J by 2 bases. The CDR3 spans 15 residues. The assay was immunoSEQ multiplex PCR, and TCRdb's table has in-frame clones only and misses some. The table shows approximately 70,000 clones, with roughly 82% occurring only once. Details on this clone: Its antigen remains unidentified.

The study's findings and limits: Clonal diversity was possibly underestimated, and the donors were mostly white British, with more females. In all cases, repertoires were sampled only after the peak T cell response. Reportedly, close to half of spike-specific TCRs are directed against unmutated variant regions.

The receptor was isolated from an adult in good health. The gene calls are TRBV5-4 and TRBJ2-7, with 8 bases identical to TRBD2. Source: peripheral blood, taken on day 0 of AZD1222 vaccination. CDR3: CASSLVGSGAYEQYF. In DNA, the CDR3 is TGTGCCAGCAGCTTGGTTGGTAGCGGGGCCTACGAGCAGTACTTC.